One sample yielded the 13 T cell receptor beta chains listed below, sequenced in a study of blood T cell repertoires in COVID-19. This table comes from immunoSEQ multiplex PCR, and its TCRdb copy is limited to in-frame clones, with some not included. The sample holds some 100,000 clones, over 85% seen once. The source material was peripheral blood. The receptors were gathered from a man between 65 and 80 years old with acute or convalescent COVID-19.

The gene calls are TRBV6-5 and TRBJ1-2; no reliable D call. V was shortened by 6 bases and J by 0 bases, with 14 bases between the two germline ends. This CDR3 is built from 15 residues. Germline V CDR1 and CDR2: MNHEY, SVGAGI. The CDR3 region is CASSSPRHSNYGYTF. CDR3 sequence (DNA): TGTGCCAGCAGCTCCCCACGACACTCTAACTATGGCTACACCTTC.

V gene TRBV5-1 combines with J gene TRBJ2-3; D may be TRBD2 (6 bases). The CDR3 extends over 13 amino acids. Germline V gives CDR1 SGHRS, CDR2 YFSETQ. V was cut by 4 bases and J by 4 bases, with 10 bases left in between. The CDR3 here is CASSPPGADTQYF. The CDR3 bases are TGCGCCAGCAGCCCCCCGGGGGCAGATACGCAGTATTTT.

The chain combines TRBV9 with TRBJ2-7, with TRBD1 matching over 7 bases. The J segment lost 4 bases and the V segment lost 3 bases, leaving 13 bases of the junction unmatched. CDR1 and CDR2 (germline): SGDLS, YYNGEE. This CDR3 has 16 amino acids. The CDR3 is CASSAPKTGSIYEQYF. The CDR3 bases are TGTGCCAGCAGCGCACCAAAGACAGGGTCTATTTACGAGCAGTACTTC. The complete variable domain, with remaining parts taken from reference TRBV9 and TRBJ2-7, reads DSGVTQTPKHLITATGQRVTLRCSPRSGDLSVYWYQQSLDQGLQFLIQYYNGEERAKGNILERFSAQQFPDLHSELNLSSLELGDSALYFCASSAPKTGSIYEQYFGPGTRLTVT.

This clone was counted only a few times. This chain links TRBV24-1 with TRBJ2-1; the match to TRBD2 covers 7 bases. Trimming took 9 bases from V and 0 from J; bases not matched to a gene: 4. Germline loops: CDR1 KGHDR, CDR2 SFDVKD. The CDR3 consists of 14 residues. The CDR3 is CATSPGGSYNEQFF. The CDR3 DNA is TGTGCCACCTCTCCGGGGGGCTCCTACAATGAGCAGTTCTTC.

The CDR3 region is CASSQDEGGEQYF. CDR3 DNA sequence: TGTGCCAGCAGCCAAGATGAGGGTGGCGAGCAGTACTTC. The chain uses TRBV3-1 (or the pseudogene TRBV3-2) and TRBJ2-7; perhaps TRBD2 as D (5 bases). The germline V gene has CDR1 LGHDT and CDR2 YNNKEL (reference sequence). V lost 0 bases, J lost 6 bases, and 9 bases lay in between. The CDR3 is made up of 13 amino acids.

This sequence joins TRBV6-5 and TRBJ1-6; D unclear. Germline loops: CDR1 MNHEY, CDR2 SVGAGI. V lost 2 bases, J lost 5 bases, and 13 bases lay in between. This CDR3 is 16 amino acids long. The CDR3 DNA reads TGTGCCAGCAGTTACACGGCCGGGTCTAATAATTCACCCCTCCACTTT. It specifies CASSYTAGSNNSPLHF.

This chain uses TRBV7-9 with TRBJ2-3, with D unclear. CDR1 SEHNR and CDR2 FQNEAQ come from the germline V gene (reference sequence). CDR3 length: 13 residues. Trimming pared 9 bases from V and 0 bases from J, leaving 10 bases between. CDR3 protein: CASGTESTDTQYF. The CDR3 nucleotides are TGTGCCAGTGGAACAGAAAGCACAGATACGCAGTATTTT. Full variable domain (remainder filled in from reference TRBV7-9 and TRBJ2-3): DTGVSQNPRHKITKRGQNVTFRCDPISEHNRLYWYRQTLGQGPEFLTYFQNEAQLEKSRLLSDRFSAERPKGSFSTLEIQRTEQGDSAMYLCASGTESTDTQYFGPGTRLTVL.

CDR3 in amino acids: CASSQDLAGASSGNTIYF. CDR3 nucleotides: TGTGCCAGCAGCCAAGATCTTGCAGGGGCGAGCTCTGGAAACACCATATATTTT. V is TRBV3-1 (or the pseudogene TRBV3-2) and J is TRBJ1-3, with D maybe TRBD1 (6 bases). The V gene's germline CDR1 is LGHDT and CDR2 YNNKEL (reference sequence). The CDR3 sequence is 18 residues long. V was clipped by 0 bases and J by 0 bases, with 15 bases between them.

The chain has TRBV11-2 and TRBJ2-7, with 9 bases that match TRBD2. V trimming: 3 bases; J trimming: 3 bases; junction bases outside the gene matches: 0. CDR1 is SGHAT, CDR2 FQNNGV, per germline. This CDR3 is 13 amino acids long. In DNA form, the CDR3 reads TGTGCCAGCAGCTTTAGCGGGGGCTACGAGCAGTACTTC. Encoded protein: CASSFSGGYEQYF.

This clone was detected a few times. The chain links TRBV6-4 to TRBJ2-6; a possible D gene is TRBD2 (6 bases). There are 15 residues in the CDR3. Germline loops: CDR1 MRHNA, CDR2 SNTAGT. Trimming removed 3 bases from V and 1 base from J, with 7 bases in between. The CDR3: CASSDGGSGANVLTF. CDR3 coding DNA: TGTGCCAGCAGTGATGGGGGGTCTGGGGCCAACGTCCTGACTTTC.

The chain has TRBV28 and TRBJ2-7, with a weak D call TRBD1 (5 bases). CDR1 is MDHEN, CDR2 SYDVKM, per germline. V lost 7 bases to trimming and J lost 0 bases, with 13 bases between them. The CDR3 loop spans 14 amino acids. The CDR3 coding sequence is TGTGCCAGCACCTGGGGCTCCCGCTCCTACGAGCAGTACTTC. Amino acid sequence: CASTWGSRSYEQYF.

V gene TRBV6-2 or TRBV6-3 combines with J gene TRBJ2-4; D gene ambiguous. Trimming cost V 4 bases and J 5 bases, with 9 bases left between them. This CDR3 is built from 13 residues. Germline CDR1 MNHEY, CDR2 SVGEGT. The CDR3 coding sequence is TGTGCCAGCAGTTCTTTCGGAGAAAACATTCAGTACTTC. This sequence encodes CASSSFGENIQYF.

The chain couples TRBV7-2 to TRBJ2-7; perhaps TRBD2 as D (5 bases). V lost 8 bases to trimming and J lost 0 bases, with 8 bases between them. Germline V gene data show CDR1 as SGHTA and CDR2 as FQGNSA. There are 12 residues in the CDR3. CDR3 coding DNA: TGTGCCAGCGGCGGACTCTCCTACGAGCAGTACTTC. Translating it yields CASGGLSYEQYF.